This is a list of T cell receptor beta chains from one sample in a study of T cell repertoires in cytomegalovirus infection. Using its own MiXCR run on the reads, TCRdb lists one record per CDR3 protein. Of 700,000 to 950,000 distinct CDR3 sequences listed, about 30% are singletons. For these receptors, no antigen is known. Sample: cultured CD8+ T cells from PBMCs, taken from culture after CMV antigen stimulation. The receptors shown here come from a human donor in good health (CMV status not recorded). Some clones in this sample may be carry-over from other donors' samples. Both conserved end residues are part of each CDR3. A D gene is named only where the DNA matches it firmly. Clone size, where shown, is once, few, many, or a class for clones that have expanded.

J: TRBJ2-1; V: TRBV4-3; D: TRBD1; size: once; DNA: TGCGCCAGCAGCCAAGATGACAGGGGTCATTACAATGAGCAGTTCTTC; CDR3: CASSQDDRGHYNEQFF
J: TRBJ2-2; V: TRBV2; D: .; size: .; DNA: TGTGCCCTGGGCGGGTTTTCCTCGAACACCGGGGAGCTGTTTTTT; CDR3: CALGGFSSNTGELFF
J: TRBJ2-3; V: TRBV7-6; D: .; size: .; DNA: TGTGCCAGCAGCTTAGCGTGGACCGATACGCAGTATTTT; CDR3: CASSLAWTDTQYF
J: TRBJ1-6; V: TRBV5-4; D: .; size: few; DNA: TGTGCCAGCAGCTTGCGGCAGGGATATTCACCCCTCCACTTT; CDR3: CASSLRQGYSPLHF
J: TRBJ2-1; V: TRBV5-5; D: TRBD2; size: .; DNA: TGTGCCAGCAGCTCGGCCGGGACTAGCGGGGGGAGAGATGAGCAGTTCTTC; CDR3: CASSSAGTSGGRDEQFF
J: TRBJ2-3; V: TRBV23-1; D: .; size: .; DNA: TGCGCCAGCAGTCAACTTTTTAAAGATACGCAGTATTTT; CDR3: CASSQLFKDTQYF
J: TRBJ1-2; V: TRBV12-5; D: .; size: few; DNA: TGTGCTAGTGGTTTATCTCGGGGGGGTGGCTACACCTTC; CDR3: CASGLSRGGGYTF
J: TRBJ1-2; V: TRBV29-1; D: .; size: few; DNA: TGCAGCGTTGCAGGACAGCCCCTGAGCTACACCTTC; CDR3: CSVAGQPLSYTF
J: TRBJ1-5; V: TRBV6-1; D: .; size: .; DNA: TGTGCCAGCAGTGAAGTGGGGGGTCGGCCCCAGCATTTT; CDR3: CASSEVGGRPQHF
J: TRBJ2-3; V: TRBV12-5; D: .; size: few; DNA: TGTGCTAGTGGTTTGGCAGGGGCTACAGATACGCAGTATTTT; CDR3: CASGLAGATDTQYF
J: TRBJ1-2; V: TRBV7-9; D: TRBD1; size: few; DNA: TGTGCCAGCGACTCTCCCTCCGGGACAGCCCTTTATGGCTACACCTTC; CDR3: CASDSPSGTALYGYTF
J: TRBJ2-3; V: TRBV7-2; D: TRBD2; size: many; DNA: TGTGCCAGCAGCGACCAGCGGGGGGAAGATACGCAGTATTTT; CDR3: CASSDQRGEDTQYF
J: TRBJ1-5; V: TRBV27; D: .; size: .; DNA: TGTGCCAGCAAAACCGGATTGCAGCCCCAGCATTTT; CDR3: CASKTGLQPQHF
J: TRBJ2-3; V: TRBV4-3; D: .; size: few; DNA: TGCGCCAGCAGCCCCTTCATGACTACCACAGATACGCAGTATTTT; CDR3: CASSPFMTTTDTQYF
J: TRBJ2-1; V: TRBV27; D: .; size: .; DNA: TGTGCCAGCAGTATAGGCCCCCGAGTAGAGTATGAGCAGTTCTTC; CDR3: CASSIGPRVEYEQFF
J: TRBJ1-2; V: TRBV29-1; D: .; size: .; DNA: TGCAGCGTTGACCAGGGAGGGGGAGCTAACTATGGCTACACCTTC; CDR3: CSVDQGGGANYGYTF
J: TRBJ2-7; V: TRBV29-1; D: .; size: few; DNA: TGCAGCGTCTACCGGGGCTACGAGCAGTACTTC; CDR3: CSVYRGYEQYF
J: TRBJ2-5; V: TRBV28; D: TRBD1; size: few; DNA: TGTGCCAGCAGTGACAGGGGAGAGACCCAGTACTTC; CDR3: CASSDRGETQYF
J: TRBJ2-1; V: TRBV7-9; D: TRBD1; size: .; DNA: TGTGCCAGCAGCACCACTAACAGGGGGTCCTACAATGAGCAGTTCTTC; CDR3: CASSTTNRGSYNEQFF
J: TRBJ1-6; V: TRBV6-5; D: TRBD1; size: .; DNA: TGTGCCAGCAGTTATGGGACAGGGCCTTCACCCCTCCACTTT; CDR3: CASSYGTGPSPLHF
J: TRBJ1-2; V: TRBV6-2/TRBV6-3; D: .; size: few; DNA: TGTGCCAGCAGTTATGAAGAGGGCAAATATGGCTACACCTTC; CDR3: CASSYEEGKYGYTF
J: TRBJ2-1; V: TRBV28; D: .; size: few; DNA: TGTGCCAGCAGTTTTGGAGGGAGGAGGAATGAGCAGTTCTTC; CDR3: CASSFGGRRNEQFF
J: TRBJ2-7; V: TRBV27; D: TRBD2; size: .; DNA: TGTGCCAGCAGTCAAGTGGGTCTAGCGGGGCCAAAATCCTACGAGCAGTACTTC; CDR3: CASSQVGLAGPKSYEQYF
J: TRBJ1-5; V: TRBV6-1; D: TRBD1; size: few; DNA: TGTGCCAGCAACCCTAGGACAGGGTCTCAGCCCCAGCATTTT; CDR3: CASNPRTGSQPQHF